A selection of T cell receptor beta chains follows, all from one sample in a study of OX40 agonist ivuxolimab in advanced cancers. Repertoires were generated with immunoSEQ multiplex PCR, while TCRdb's copy carries only in-frame clones and drops some. The sample gives roughly 56,000 clones, 84% of which show up once; 4% to 5.5% is in the top ten. The material sequenced was CD4+ or CD8+ T cells sorted from blood, taken in a trial of the OX40 agonist ivuxolimab. The receptors were gathered from an adult with an advanced solid tumor such as melanoma, head and neck, liver or kidney cancer. Each CDR3 is given with its conserved first and last residue. The D gene is left open where the match is weak. A clone size is listed for some rows: how often the clone was seen (once, few, many), or a class if it is expanded.

clone_size,d_call,v_call,j_call,cdr3_length,cdr3_aa,cdr3_nt
few,.,TRBV11-2,TRBJ1-2,13,CASSPHPNYGYTF,TGTGCCAGCAGCCCGCATCCTAACTATGGCTACACCTTC
.,TRBD1,TRBV27,TRBJ1-2,15,CASSLVRGLWDGYTF,TGTGCCAGCAGTTTAGTCAGGGGGCTTTGGGATGGCTACACCTTC
.,.,TRBV6-5,TRBJ2-2,14,CASSYDLVTGELFF,TGTGCCAGCAGTTACGACTTAGTCACCGGGGAGCTGTTTTTT
.,.,TRBV27,TRBJ2-5,12,CASSQVGETQYF,TGTGCCAGCAGCCAGGTCGGCGAGACCCAGTACTTC
.,TRBD2,TRBV9,TRBJ2-5,14,CASSATSGVETQYF,TGTGCCAGCAGCGCGACTAGCGGGGTGGAGACCCAGTACTTC
.,.,TRBV28,TRBJ2-3,12,CASSSGLDTQYF,TGTGCCAGCAGTTCAGGTCTAGATACGCAGTATTTT
.,.,TRBV11-3,TRBJ2-1,12,CASSLVRNEQFF,TGTGCCAGCAGCTTAGTACGCAATGAGCAGTTCTTC
.,.,TRBV5-4,TRBJ2-5,15,CASSLAGRGQETQYF,TGTGCCAGCAGCTTGGCCGGGAGAGGGCAAGAGACCCAGTACTTC
.,TRBD1,TRBV15,TRBJ1-2,13,CASRQGGDYGYTF,TGTGCCTCCCGACAGGGCGGAGACTATGGCTACACCTTC
once,TRBD1,TRBV6-1,TRBJ2-1,15,CASSVPGQEYNEQFF,TGTGCCAGCAGTGTACCGGGACAGGAGTACAATGAGCAGTTCTTC
.,.,TRBV7-2,TRBJ2-3,15,CASSLGGPVLDTQYF,TGTGCCAGCAGCTTAGGAGGCCCAGTTTTGGATACGCAGTATTTT
.,.,TRBV28,TRBJ2-5,16,CASSGDKLRGQETQYF,TGTGCCAGCAGTGGTGACAAACTTCGGGGACAAGAGACCCAGTACTTC
.,TRBD1,TRBV5-6,TRBJ2-4,14,CASSLITGENIQYF,TGTGCCAGCAGCTTAATAACAGGGGAGAACATTCAGTACTTC
once,TRBD1,TRBV5-4,TRBJ2-3,15,CASSTGTGETDTQYF,TGTGCCAGCAGCACCGGGACAGGGGAAACAGATACGCAGTATTTT
.,TRBD2,TRBV4-2,TRBJ2-1,15,CASSKGLAEHNEQFF,TGTGCCAGCAGCAAGGGACTAGCGGAACACAATGAGCAGTTCTTC
.,TRBD2,TRBV29-1,TRBJ2-1,14,CSVEQLAGVREQFF,TGCAGCGTTGAGCAACTAGCGGGAGTTCGGGAGCAGTTCTTC
few,TRBD1,TRBV19,TRBJ1-5,13,CASGGTDSQPQHF,TGTGCCAGTGGCGGGACAGATTCTCAGCCCCAGCATTTT
.,TRBD1,TRBV2,TRBJ1-6,12,CASGVTGGRVHF,TGTGCCAGCGGAGTAACAGGGGGCCGGGTCCACTTT
.,.,TRBV27,TRBJ1-1,13,CASSLKGFTEAFF,TGTGCCAGCAGTTTAAAGGGTTTCACTGAAGCTTTCTTT
.,.,TRBV9,TRBJ2-5,16,CASSVEITSGEETQYF,TGTGCCAGCAGCGTCGAAATTACCAGCGGAGAAGAGACCCAGTACTTC
.,.,TRBV7-3,TRBJ2-7,13,CASSFGSPYEQYF,TGTGCCAGCAGCTTCGGGAGTCCCTACGAGCAGTACTTC